The 29 T cell receptor beta chains below all came from one sample that was sequenced in a study of T cells in Graves' hyperthyroidism and ophthalmopathy. Authors of the study amplified TCR beta CDR3 regions from RNA transcripts. RT-PCR in the first round (using the HTBI primer set) targeted the TCR CDR3. From the multiplex PCR reads, TCRdb called clonotypes with MiXCR, one entry per CDR3 protein. This sample yields hundreds of thousands of distinct CDR3 sequences, of which roughly 37% are seen a single time; approximately 10% belongs to the top ten. Sequencing was performed on blood. These receptors came from a man between 18 and 29 years old with Graves' hyperthyroidism.

V and J are TRBV2 and TRBJ2-5; no reliable D call. The germline CDR1 and CDR2 sequences are SNHLY and FYNNEI. The CDR3 totals 14 residues. V was trimmed by 4 bases and J by 5 bases, leaving 14 bases between them. The CDR3 loop reads CASSVSRYRETQYF. CDR3 coding DNA: TGTGCCAGCAGTGTCTCTAGATATCGGGAGACCCAGTACTTC.

There are many counts of this clonotype. J is TRBJ2-7 and V is TRBV9, with 8 bases that match TRBD2. CDR3 length equals 14 residues. Germline V lookup: CDR1 SGDLS, CDR2 YYNGEE. Unmatched junction bases numbered 0, after V lost 1 base and J lost 0 bases. CDR3 sequence: CASSVSGGSYEQYF. Here the CDR3 DNA reads TGTGCCAGCAGCGTAAGCGGGGGCTCCTACGAGCAGTACTTC.

This clonotype was seen a handful of times. The rearrangement joins TRBV9 to TRBJ2-2; D call uncertain. The CDR3 length is 13 residues. V lost 2 bases and J 4 bases, leaving 6 bases between the germline ends. Germline values: CDR1 SGDLS, CDR2 YYNGEE. The CDR3 DNA is TGTGCCAGCAGCGTCATAAGCACCGGGGAGCTGTTTTTT. This sequence encodes CASSVISTGELFF.

This clonotype came up a few times. The chain joins TRBV5-5 to TRBJ2-7; D gene uncertain. CDR3 length equals 13 residues. Looked up from germline, CDR1 is SGHKS and CDR2 is YYEKEE (reference sequence). V shed 2 bases and J shed 3 bases, with 9 bases lying between them. The CDR3 protein is CASSLDPLYEQYF. In nucleotides, the CDR3 is TGTGCCAGCAGCTTAGATCCCCTCTACGAGCAGTACTTC.

This clonotype was detected only a few times. The chain is built from TRBV5-1 and TRBJ2-5; a possible D gene is TRBD2 (6 bases). Looked up from germline, CDR1 is SGHRS and CDR2 is YFSETQ. This CDR3 comprises 14 residues. Trimming left V 2 bases short and J 5 bases short, with 13 bases between. The CDR3 here is CASSFGGAGETQYF. The CDR3 DNA sequence: TGCGCCAGCAGCTTCGGAGGGGCTGGGGAGACCCAGTACTTC.

The V gene is TRBV20-1, the J gene TRBJ1-5, with D unresolved. This CDR3 has 12 amino acids. V was cut by 8 bases and J by 0 bases, with 8 bases left in between. Looked up from germline, CDR1 is DFQATT and CDR2 is SNEGSKA (reference sequence). In DNA form, the CDR3 reads TGCAGTACCCCTTATAGCAATCAGCCCCAGCATTTT. It is translated as CSTPYSNQPQHF.

This clonotype was found a few times. This may stem from a read error, because a much larger clone lies one nucleotide away. This sequence joins TRBV10-3 and TRBJ1-1; D call uncertain. CDR3 length equals 13 residues. Per germline, CDR1 ENHRY and CDR2 SYGVKD. V lost 4 bases and J lost 4, with 10 bases in between. This CDR3 reads CAISGGMSTEAFF. The CDR3 nucleotides are TGTGCCATCAGTGGGGGTATGAGCACTGAAGCTTTCTTT.

Ten or more counts support this clonotype. The CDR3 DNA reads as TGCAGCGCTGCCTCGGGGGCTGGTGAAGCTTTCTTT. The encoded protein is CSAASGAGEAFF. The chain links TRBV29-1 to TRBJ1-1, with a possible D match to TRBD1 (6 bases). V gave up 7 bases and J gave up 7 bases, with 16 bases separating them. The CDR3 extends over 12 amino acids. Germline CDR1 is SQVTM and CDR2 is ANQGSEA.

A few counts support this clonotype. This chain connects TRBV5-1 to TRBJ1-3; no reliable D call. CDR3 size: 14 residues. The germline V gene has CDR1 SGHRS and CDR2 YFSETQ. V lost 5 bases, J lost 0 bases, and 9 bases lay in between. Here the CDR3 DNA reads TGCGCCAGCAGACCTCCGGTCTCTGGAAACACCATATATTTT. Translation gives CASRPPVSGNTIYF.

This chain uses TRBV10-3 with TRBJ1-4, with D unresolved. CDR1 and CDR2 (germline): ENHRY, SYGVKD. The CDR3 runs 14 residues. Trimming cost V 2 bases and J 2 bases, with 6 bases left between them. CDR3 nucleotide sequence: TGTGCCATCAGTGAGCCTGGGACTAATGAAAAACTGTTTTTT. It codes for CAISEPGTNEKLFF.

V gene TRBV20-1 combines with J gene TRBJ1-2; 7 bases are a match to TRBD1. Germline trimming cut 6 bases from V and 5 bases from J; bases unmatched to any gene: 12. The CDR3 has 14 amino acids. Germline V gene data show CDR1 as DFQATT and CDR2 as SNEGSKA (reference sequence). The CDR3 DNA reads TGCAGTGCCCCTGGGCCGCAGGGGGGGTATGGCTACACCTTC. Its protein product is CSAPGPQGGYGYTF.

The V and J genes are TRBV5-1 and TRBJ2-7; weak D call: TRBD2 (5 bases). The germline CDR1 and CDR2 sequences are SGHRS and YFSETQ. V was cut by 4 bases and J by 6 bases, with 8 bases left in between. This CDR3 comprises 11 residues. The CDR3 protein is CASSQLGEQYF. The CDR3 bases are TGCGCCAGCAGCCAACTAGGCGAGCAGTACTTC.

The V and J genes are TRBV15 and TRBJ1-4; D might be TRBD1 (6 bases). Looked up from germline, CDR1 is LNHNV and CDR2 is YYDKDF (reference sequence). CDR3 length equals 15 residues. V was shortened by 0 bases and J by 6 bases, with 11 bases between the two germline ends. The CDR3 nucleotides read TGTGCCACCAGCAGAGATCGGGCAGGGGATGAAAAACTGTTTTTT. This translates into CATSRDRAGDEKLFF.

The chain recombines TRBV12-3 or TRBV12-4 with TRBJ1-3; D not certain. CDR3 length: 13 residues. V lost 7 bases to trimming and J lost 0 bases, with 7 bases between them. The CDR3 spells CASNGLSGNTIYF. Written as DNA, the CDR3 is TGTGCCAGCAACGGGCTCTCTGGAAACACCATATATTTT.

This clonotype has a handful of counts. The chain has TRBV29-1 and TRBJ1-6, with TRBD1 as a possible D gene (5 bases). Germline V lookup: CDR1 SQVTM, CDR2 ANQGSEA. The ends were cut back, 7 bases at V and 0 bases at J, with 16 bases in the middle. The CDR3 spans 16 residues. CDR3 sequence (DNA): TGCAGCGATCAGGGACTTCCCGGCTCCTATAATTCACCCCTCCACTTT. It translates to CSDQGLPGSYNSPLHF. Variable domain in full (rest from reference TRBV29-1 and TRBJ1-6): SAVISQKPSRDICQRGTSLTIQCQVDSQVTMMFWYRQQPGQSLTLIATANQGSEATYESGFVIDKFPISRPNLTFSTLTVSNMSPEDSSIYLCSDQGLPGSYNSPLHFGNGTRLTVT.

This clonotype was found many times. The chain combines TRBV29-1 with TRBJ2-7; 8 positions agree with TRBD1. Germline loops: CDR1 SQVTM, CDR2 ANQGSEA. The V gene end was trimmed by 7 bases and the J gene end by 7 bases; junction bases not matched to a gene: 6. The CDR3 length is 11 residues. CDR3 coding DNA: TGCAGCGCCCGACAGGGGCGGGAGCAGTACTTC. It codes for CSARQGREQYF.

The DNA for the CDR3 is TGTGCCAGCAGTCCGACGGGGGGAGCTAATGAAAAACTGTTTTTT. Amino acids: CASSPTGGANEKLFF. The rearrangement joins TRBV27 to TRBJ1-4; a possible D gene is TRBD1 (5 bases). V shed 5 bases and J shed 3 bases, with 13 bases lying between them. Germline lookup yields CDR1 MNHEY and CDR2 SMNVEV (reference sequence). This CDR3 spans 15 amino acids.

CDR3 amino acids: CASSQIDSGNTIYF. In DNA form, the CDR3 reads TGCGCCAGCAGCCAAATTGATTCTGGAAACACCATATATTTT. The chain joins TRBV4-1 to TRBJ1-3; D not resolved. The V gene's germline CDR1 is MGHRA and CDR2 YSYEKL. The V and J ends lost 2 bases and 1 base respectively, with 6 bases between them. This CDR3 region has 14 residues.

J is TRBJ1-1 and V is TRBV7-2; no clear D. This CDR3 has 12 amino acids. V lost 6 bases and J lost 11, with 16 bases in between. Germline V lookup: CDR1 SGHTA, CDR2 FQGNSA. CDR3 in DNA: TGTGCCAGCAGGCCCCTCCTGGGTGGGGCTTTCTTT. It codes for CASRPLLGGAFF.

This chain links TRBV5-1 with TRBJ1-1; 10 positions agree with TRBD1. Trimming cost V 4 bases and J 6 bases; bases outside gene matches: 6. CDR3 length: 14 amino acids. Germline V lookup: CDR1 SGHRS, CDR2 YFSETQ. CDR3 sequence reads: CASSLTGGVAEAFF. The CDR3 DNA is TGCGCCAGCAGCCTGACAGGGGGCGTCGCTGAAGCTTTCTTT.

The chain uses TRBV29-1 and TRBJ1-2; 8 nucleotides match TRBD1. CDR3 size: 13 residues. The V gene's germline CDR1 is SQVTM and CDR2 ANQGSEA. Unmatched junction bases numbered 8, after V lost 5 bases and J lost 6 bases. CDR3 loop: CSVMTGDTDGYTF. CDR3 DNA: TGCAGCGTTATGACAGGGGACACCGATGGCTACACCTTC.

The genes are TRBV25-1 and TRBJ2-5; 7 bases are a match to TRBD1. The CDR3 loop spans 16 amino acids. Germline CDR1 MGHDK, CDR2 SYGVNS. J gave up 5 bases and V 4 bases, and 13 bases lay outside the gene matches. The CDR3, as DNA: TGTGCCAGCAGTGCTAGAGGGGGTCGGGACAGTGAGACCCAGTACTTC. It yields the protein CASSARGGRDSETQYF. The complete variable domain, with remaining parts taken from reference TRBV25-1 and TRBJ2-5, reads EADIYQTPRYLVIGTGKKITLECSQTMGHDKMYWYQQDPGMELHLIHYSYGVNSTEKGDLSSESTVSRIRTEHFPLTLESARPSHTSQYLCASSARGGRDSETQYFGPGTRLLVL.

The rearrangement uses TRBV20-1 and TRBJ1-3; D ambiguous. Per the germline V gene, CDR1 is DFQATT and CDR2 is SNEGSKA (reference sequence). With 0 bases removed from V and 0 bases from J, the gap between germline ends came to 9 bases. The CDR3 totals 15 residues. As DNA, the CDR3 is TGCAGTGCTAGAGATAGCGGGCACTCTGGAAACACCATATATTTT. It is translated as CSARDSGHSGNTIYF.

This clonotype was observed at least ten times. This chain connects TRBV29-1 to TRBJ2-2, with D unclear. The CDR3 is 13 residues long. V lost 1 base to trimming and J lost 6 bases, with 9 bases between them. The germline CDR1 and CDR2 sequences are SQVTM and ANQGSEA. CDR3 sequence (DNA): TGCAGCGTTGAAGGGTATGACGCCGGGGAGCTGTTTTTT. It encodes CSVEGYDAGELFF.

Many counts were recorded for this clonotype. The rearrangement uses TRBV2 and TRBJ1-5, with TRBD1 identical over 7 bases. The germline gives CDR1 SNHLY, CDR2 FYNNEI. V lost 4 bases, J lost 6 bases, and 9 bases stayed unmatched. The CDR3 sequence is 15 residues long. The CDR3 region has the DNA TGTGCCAGCAGTGGGGTGGACAGGCGGGCTCAGCCCCAGCATTTT. Residues: CASSGVDRRAQPQHF.

The chain uses TRBV7-2 and TRBJ2-7; 7 bases fit TRBD2. After removal of 0 bases from V and 0 bases from J, the junction contained 8 bases not matched to a gene. This CDR3 has 17 residues. CDR1 is SGHTA and CDR2 is FQGNSA in the germline V gene. Here the CDR3 reads CASSLASGREPSYEQYF. CDR3 bases: TGTGCCAGCAGCTTAGCTTCAGGGCGGGAGCCCTCCTACGAGCAGTACTTC.

The J gene is TRBJ2-2, the V gene TRBV15; D is ambiguous. V lost 3 bases, J lost 1 base, and 6 bases lay in between. Germline values: CDR1 LNHNV, CDR2 YYDKDF (reference sequence). The CDR3 is made up of 14 amino acids. The CDR3 here is CATSSLQNTGELFF. The CDR3 nucleotides read TGTGCCACCAGCAGCTTACAGAACACCGGGGAGCTGTTTTTT. Variable domain in full (rest from reference TRBV15 and TRBJ2-2): DAMVIQNPRYQVTQFGKPVTLSCSQTLNHNVMYWYQQKSSQAPKLLFHYYDKDFNNEADTPDNFQSRRPNTSFCFLDIRSPGLGDTAMYLCATSSLQNTGELFFGEGSRLTVL.

About this clonotype itself: No conserved phenylalanine or tryptophan is present at the end of the CDR3, so a read error is the likely explanation. J is TRBJ1-5 and V is TRBV10-3; D is undetermined. The CDR3 is 14 amino acids. CDR1 and CDR2 (germline): ENHRY, SYGVKD. V dropped 8 bases and J dropped 6 bases, with 17 bases sitting between them. The chain's CDR3 is CAIGQEGASQPQHL. In nucleotides, the CDR3 is TGTGCCATCGGCCAGGAGGGAGCTAGTCAGCCCCAGCATTTA.

Comment on this clonotype: Germline is not matched at one junction end, which may reflect a read error. The V gene is TRBV9, the J gene TRBJ2-5, with 7 positions matching TRBD2. This CDR3 region has 13 residues. The V gene's germline CDR1 is SGDLS and CDR2 YYNGEE. CDR3 sequence: CATSPSGVETQYF. The CDR3 DNA sequence: TGTGCCACCAGCCCCAGCGGGGTGGAGACCCAGTACTTC.